This T cell receptor (beta chain) comes out of a study of prognosis after radiotherapy for stage I lung cancer. In the study overall: Approximately 15 patients had newly diagnosed primary stage I lung tumors, and five had oligometastatic NSCLC after surgical resection of the primary tumor.

Two-round multiplex PCR on genomic DNA was the method by which TCR beta CDR3 was amplified. First-round PCR used primers specific to each TRBV and TRBJ gene. TCRdb re-called the multiplex PCR reads through MiXCR, storing one row per CDR3 protein. This sample has about 47,000 distinct CDR3 sequences, with 30% to 35% found just once. The germline V and J ends were trimmed by 8 bases and 1 base, with 12 bases remaining between them. The length of the CDR3 is 14 residues. Ten or more counts support this clonotype. The chain has TRBV12-3 or TRBV12-4 and TRBJ2-1; D gene unclear. The clonotype comes from a donor aged 50 or older with non-small cell lung cancer. The sequences come from PBMCs, collected before or after stereotactic body radiation therapy (not recorded which). CDR3 protein: CASARKGSYNEQFF. CDR3 DNA sequence: TGTGCCAGCGCTCGTAAAGGTTCCTACAATGAGCAGTTCTTC.